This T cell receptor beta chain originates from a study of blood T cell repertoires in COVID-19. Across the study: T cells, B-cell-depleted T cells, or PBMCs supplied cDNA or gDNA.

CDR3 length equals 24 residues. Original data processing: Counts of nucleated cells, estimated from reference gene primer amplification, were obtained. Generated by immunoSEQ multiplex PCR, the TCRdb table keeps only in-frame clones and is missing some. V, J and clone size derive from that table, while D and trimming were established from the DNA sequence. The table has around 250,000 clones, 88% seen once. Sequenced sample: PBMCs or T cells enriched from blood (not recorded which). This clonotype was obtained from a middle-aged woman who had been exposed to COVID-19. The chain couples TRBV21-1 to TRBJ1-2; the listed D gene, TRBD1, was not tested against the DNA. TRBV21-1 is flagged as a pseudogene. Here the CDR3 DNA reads TGTGCCAGCAACCCGATACTCCCCAGGGCCTCAATTCGACAGGGGGCGCATGAAAACTATGGCTACACCTTC. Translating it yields CASNPILPRASIRQGAHENYGYTF.